This T cell receptor beta chain was captured in a study of CD8 T cells in Susac syndrome. As controls, healthy donors matched for age and sex were used. The authors negatively isolated CD8+ and CD4+ T cells and FACS-enriched TEMRA cells. A quantity of about 0.5 to 1 ug RNA underwent reverse transcription using random hexamers. TCRdb processed the immunoSEQ multiplex PCR reads anew with MiXCR; each CDR3 protein has one entry. The data show 45,000 or so distinct CDR3 sequences, over 85% seen once. Trimming left V 5 bases short and J 7 bases short, with 12 bases between. CDR3 size: 13 residues. CDR1 and CDR2 (germline): SEHNR, FQNEAQ (reference sequence).

This sequence was found in a human donor in good health. The specimen sequenced was CD8+ T cells from PBMCs. The V and J genes are TRBV7-9 and TRBJ2-1; D might be TRBD2 (5 bases). The CDR3 DNA reads as TGTGCCAGCAGCCCAGTTAGCGTGAATGAGCAGTTCTTC. It is translated as CASSPVSVNEQFF.